The entry below gives a single TCR beta chain sequence along with its context. Germline V lookup: CDR1 LGHNA, CDR2 YSLEER. V was pared by 0 bases and J by 7 bases, with 15 bases between. This CDR3 has 16 amino acids. This sample was taken from a study of blood T cell repertoires in COVID-19. Across the whole study: The United States, Italy and Spain supplied acute and convalescent COVID-19 samples. From T cells, B-cell-depleted T cells, or PBMCs came the material, which was cDNA or gDNA.

Profiling relied on immunoSEQ multiplex PCR, and the TCRdb table lists in-frame clones only, not all of them. The data show some 150,000 clones, around 73% seen once. This receptor was obtained from a woman in her forties or fifties with active or convalescent COVID-19. Sequencing was carried out using peripheral blood. V and J are TRBV4-3 and TRBJ1-4; the D is unclear. The DNA of the CDR3 is TGCGCCAGCAGCCAAGACTGGGCGCGATCAGGTGAAAAACTGTTTTTT. Its protein product is CASSQDWARSGEKLFF.